Listed below are T cell receptor beta chains from one sample, sequenced in a study of T-cell memory formation after mild COVID-19. From the 5' RACE reads, TCRdb called clonotypes with MiXCR, one entry per CDR3 protein. This sample has about 540,000 distinct CDR3 sequences, with about 20% found just once. Sequencing was performed on PBMCs or a T cell subset sorted from them (not recorded which). These receptors were collected from an adult woman who had mild COVID-19 (a few samples of this study predate the infection). Cell type and time point are not known. Each CDR3 is given with its conserved first and last residue. A D gene is named only where the DNA matches it firmly. Only some rows state a clone size, as once, few, many or a class for expanded clones.

CDR3 protein: CASSQDLVNEQFF
CDR3 DNA: TGCGCCAGCAGCCAAGACCTCGTCAATGAGCAGTTCTTC
J gene: TRBJ2-1
clone size: many
V gene: TRBV4-3
D gene: .

CDR3 protein: CASSLEGTGGTEAFF
CDR3 DNA: TGCGCCAGCAGCTTGGAGGGGACAGGGGGTACTGAAGCTTTCTTT
J gene: TRBJ1-1
clone size: few
V gene: TRBV5-1
D gene: TRBD1

CDR3 protein: CSVEGRATDTQYF
CDR3 DNA: TGCAGCGTTGAAGGCAGGGCAACAGATACGCAGTATTTT
J gene: TRBJ2-3
clone size: many
V gene: TRBV29-1
D gene: .

CDR3 protein: CATSDSGQPQHF
CDR3 DNA: TGTGCCACCAGTGATTCGGGCCAGCCCCAGCATTTT
J gene: TRBJ1-5
clone size: .
V gene: TRBV24-1
D gene: .

CDR3 protein: CSVQREGREQYF
CDR3 DNA: TGCAGTGTCCAGCGGGAGGGCCGGGAGCAGTACTTC
J gene: TRBJ2-7
clone size: .
V gene: TRBV29-1
D gene: TRBD2

CDR3 protein: CASKTGLDLRSSEAFF
CDR3 DNA: TGTGCCAGCAAGACGGGTCTTGATCTCCGAAGCTCTGAAGCTTTCTTT
J gene: TRBJ1-1
clone size: .
V gene: TRBV12-3/TRBV12-4
D gene: .

CDR3 protein: CASSVGQGPTGELFF
CDR3 DNA: TGTGCCAGCAGCGTAGGACAGGGCCCCACCGGGGAGCTGTTTTTT
J gene: TRBJ2-2
clone size: few
V gene: TRBV9
D gene: TRBD1

CDR3 protein: CASSQSMDGGYTF
CDR3 DNA: TGCGCCAGCAGCCAATCAATGGACGGTGGCTACACCTTC
J gene: TRBJ1-2
clone size: few
V gene: TRBV5-1
D gene: .

CDR3 protein: CASSEAPQATGELFF
CDR3 DNA: TGTGCCAGCAGTGAAGCGCCGCAAGCCACCGGGGAGCTGTTTTTT
J gene: TRBJ2-2
clone size: .
V gene: TRBV2
D gene: .

CDR3 protein: CASSYFQVRTGAEAFF
CDR3 DNA: TGTGCCAGCAGTTACTTTCAGGTTCGGACAGGGGCTGAAGCTTTCTTT
J gene: TRBJ1-1
clone size: few
V gene: TRBV6-5
D gene: TRBD1

CDR3 protein: CATKQGARPTGELFF
CDR3 DNA: TGTGCCACCAAGCAGGGGGCTAGGCCCACCGGGGAGCTGTTTTTT
J gene: TRBJ2-2
clone size: .
V gene: TRBV24-1
D gene: TRBD1

CDR3 protein: CSVQGRLAKNIQYF
CDR3 DNA: TGCAGCGTTCAGGGGCGCTTAGCCAAAAACATTCAGTACTTC
J gene: TRBJ2-4
clone size: many
V gene: TRBV29-1
D gene: .

CDR3 protein: CASSRWATEAFF
CDR3 DNA: TGTGCCAGCAGCCGGTGGGCCACTGAAGCTTTCTTT
J gene: TRBJ1-1
clone size: .
V gene: TRBV7-9
D gene: .

CDR3 protein: CASSYSRPVYSAYEQYF
CDR3 DNA: TGTGCCAGCAGTTACTCGAGGCCAGTATACAGCGCCTACGAGCAGTACTTC
J gene: TRBJ2-7
clone size: .
V gene: TRBV6-5
D gene: .

CDR3 protein: CASSRQGPYLHEQFF
CDR3 DNA: TGTGCCAGCAGCCGACAGGGACCTTACTTACATGAGCAGTTCTTC
J gene: TRBJ2-1
clone size: few
V gene: TRBV3-1
D gene: TRBD1

CDR3 protein: CASSQAPGGGEDTQYF
CDR3 DNA: TGTGCCAGCAGCCAAGCTCCGGGGGGGGGCGAGGATACGCAGTATTTT
J gene: TRBJ2-3
clone size: .
V gene: TRBV3-1
D gene: TRBD2

CDR3 protein: CASSPWTSGSYNEQFF
CDR3 DNA: TGTGCCAGCAGCCCTTGGACTAGCGGGAGCTACAATGAGCAGTTCTTC
J gene: TRBJ2-1
clone size: .
V gene: TRBV7-2
D gene: TRBD2

CDR3 protein: CASSLGGPTAGYNEQFF
CDR3 DNA: TGTGCCAGCAGTCTAGGGGGCCCGACCGCAGGATACAATGAGCAGTTCTTC
J gene: TRBJ2-1
clone size: .
V gene: TRBV12-3/TRBV12-4
D gene: TRBD1

CDR3 protein: CSVEKSQRDLIEQFF
CDR3 DNA: TGCAGCGTTGAAAAAAGCCAGCGGGATCTGATTGAGCAGTTCTTC
J gene: TRBJ2-1
clone size: .
V gene: TRBV29-1
D gene: TRBD2

CDR3 protein: CSAIGTGNQPQHF
CDR3 DNA: TGCAGTGCTATAGGGACAGGCAATCAGCCCCAGCATTTT
J gene: TRBJ1-5
clone size: few
V gene: TRBV20-1
D gene: TRBD1

CDR3 protein: CASSQIQTGVNEQFF
CDR3 DNA: TGCGCCAGCAGCCAGATACAGACAGGGGTCAATGAGCAGTTCTTC
J gene: TRBJ2-1
clone size: .
V gene: TRBV4-1
D gene: TRBD1

CDR3 protein: CATSDYELAGHGQETQYF
CDR3 DNA: TGTGCCACCAGTGATTATGAACTAGCGGGACATGGCCAAGAGACCCAGTACTTC
J gene: TRBJ2-5
clone size: few
V gene: TRBV24-1
D gene: TRBD2

CDR3 protein: CASSIAGTARGNQPQHF
CDR3 DNA: TGTGCCAGCAGCATAGCGGGGACTGCTCGTGGCAATCAGCCCCAGCATTTT
J gene: TRBJ1-5
clone size: .
V gene: TRBV7-8
D gene: .

CDR3 protein: CASSLDGQGLTEAFF
CDR3 DNA: TGTGCCAGCAGCTTAGACGGACAGGGGCTCACTGAAGCTTTCTTT
J gene: TRBJ1-1
clone size: .
V gene: TRBV7-3
D gene: TRBD1

CDR3 protein: CASSFVGGAPYNEQFF
CDR3 DNA: TGTGCCAGCAGCTTTGTTGGCGGGGCGCCTTACAATGAGCAGTTCTTC
J gene: TRBJ2-1
clone size: few
V gene: TRBV5-6
D gene: .

CDR3 protein: CASSEWARAGTGKNIQYF
CDR3 DNA: TGTGCCAGCAGTGAATGGGCCCGCGCAGGAACAGGGAAAAACATTCAGTACTTC
J gene: TRBJ2-4
clone size: few
V gene: TRBV6-1
D gene: .

CDR3 protein: CASSFSRGAYEQYF
CDR3 DNA: TGTGCCAGCAGTTTTAGCCGGGGGGCCTACGAGCAGTACTTC
J gene: TRBJ2-7
clone size: .
V gene: TRBV27
D gene: TRBD2

CDR3 protein: CASTRGLMNTEAFF
CDR3 DNA: TGTGCCAGCACCCGGGGCCTCATGAACACTGAAGCTTTCTTT
J gene: TRBJ1-1
clone size: .
V gene: TRBV3-1
D gene: .

CDR3 protein: CAIRGTGGRDEQYF
CDR3 DNA: TGTGCCATCAGGGGGACAGGGGGCCGCGACGAGCAGTACTTC
J gene: TRBJ2-7
clone size: few
V gene: TRBV10-3
D gene: TRBD1

CDR3 protein: CASSLEASGSYEQYF
CDR3 DNA: TGCGCCAGCAGCTTGGAGGCTAGCGGGAGTTACGAGCAGTACTTC
J gene: TRBJ2-7
clone size: few
V gene: TRBV5-1
D gene: TRBD2

CDR3 protein: CASSSLATEQYF
CDR3 DNA: TGTGCCAGCAGTTCCCTGGCGACGGAGCAGTACTTC
J gene: TRBJ2-7
clone size: many
V gene: TRBV12-3/TRBV12-4
D gene: .

CDR3 protein: CASSLDAWETQYF
CDR3 DNA: TGCGCCAGCAGCTTGGACGCATGGGAGACCCAGTACTTC
J gene: TRBJ2-5
clone size: .
V gene: TRBV5-1
D gene: .

CDR3 protein: CSASNWLAGVEDTQYF
CDR3 DNA: TGCAGTGCTAGCAATTGGCTAGCGGGAGTAGAAGATACGCAGTATTTT
J gene: TRBJ2-3
clone size: .
V gene: TRBV20-1
D gene: TRBD2

CDR3 protein: CATSDLYRGDTGELFF
CDR3 DNA: TGTGCCACCAGTGATTTGTACAGGGGGGACACCGGGGAGCTGTTTTTT
J gene: TRBJ2-2
clone size: few
V gene: TRBV24-1
D gene: TRBD1

CDR3 protein: CASSLILGTEVGGQYF
CDR3 DNA: TGTGCTAGCAGCTTGATTCTCGGGACAGAAGTGGGGGGGCAGTACTTC
J gene: TRBJ2-5
clone size: .
V gene: TRBV7-7
D gene: .

CDR3 protein: CASSLARFPGVNEQFF
CDR3 DNA: TGTGCCAGCAGCTTAGCGAGGTTCCCAGGGGTCAATGAGCAGTTCTTC
J gene: TRBJ2-1
clone size: .
V gene: TRBV7-9
D gene: .

CDR3 protein: CASSQGQGSNEQFF
CDR3 DNA: TGCGCCAGCAGTCAAGGACAGGGGAGCAATGAGCAGTTCTTC
J gene: TRBJ2-1
clone size: few
V gene: TRBV5-1
D gene: TRBD1

CDR3 protein: CASSGLSGHYNEQFF
CDR3 DNA: TGTGCCAGCAGTGGACTGAGCGGGCACTACAATGAGCAGTTCTTC
J gene: TRBJ2-1
clone size: .
V gene: TRBV12-3/TRBV12-4
D gene: .

CDR3 protein: CASSNRGHYDF
CDR3 DNA: TGTGCCAGCTCCAACCGGGGACACTATGACTTC
J gene: TRBJ2-7
clone size: .
V gene: TRBV28
D gene: .

CDR3 protein: CASNRGSGDTQYF
CDR3 DNA: TGTGCCAGCAACCGGGGGAGCGGGGATACGCAGTATTTT
J gene: TRBJ2-3
clone size: .
V gene: TRBV12-3/TRBV12-4
D gene: .

CDR3 protein: CASSQQGGYGYTF
CDR3 DNA: TGCGCCAGCAGCCAACAAGGGGGCTATGGCTACACCTTC
J gene: TRBJ1-2
clone size: many
V gene: TRBV4-1
D gene: .

CDR3 protein: CASSIAGTSGWSSYEQYF
CDR3 DNA: TGTGCCAGTAGTATAGCCGGGACTAGCGGATGGAGCTCCTACGAGCAGTACTTC
J gene: TRBJ2-7
clone size: .
V gene: TRBV19
D gene: TRBD2

CDR3 protein: CASSPPGLAGQETQYF
CDR3 DNA: TGTGCCAGCAGCCCCCCGGGACTAGCGGGCCAAGAGACCCAGTACTTC
J gene: TRBJ2-5
clone size: few
V gene: TRBV5-4
D gene: TRBD2

CDR3 protein: CASSTHEQYF
CDR3 DNA: TGTGCCAGCAGTACGCACGAGCAGTACTTC
J gene: TRBJ2-7
clone size: .
V gene: TRBV28
D gene: .

CDR3 protein: CASSQGLTRGAKNIQYF
CDR3 DNA: TGCGCCAGCAGCCAGGGACTTACTAGGGGGGCCAAAAACATTCAGTACTTC
J gene: TRBJ2-4
clone size: few
V gene: TRBV4-3
D gene: .

CDR3 protein: CASRAGANVLTF
CDR3 DNA: TGTGCCAGCCGCGCTGGGGCCAACGTCCTGACTTTC
J gene: TRBJ2-6
clone size: few
V gene: TRBV27
D gene: .

CDR3 protein: CASRPGGRSTGELFF
CDR3 DNA: TGTGCCAGCAGACCAGGGGGCCGGAGCACCGGGGAGCTGTTTTTT
J gene: TRBJ2-2
clone size: .
V gene: TRBV7-8
D gene: TRBD1

CDR3 protein: CASGLTQETQYF
CDR3 DNA: TGTGCTAGTGGTTTGACCCAAGAGACCCAGTACTTC
J gene: TRBJ2-5
clone size: .
V gene: TRBV12-5
D gene: .

CDR3 protein: CASSWEYGSSTRHF
CDR3 DNA: TGTGCCAGCAGCTGGGAGTATGGCAGCTCTACCAGGCATTTT
J gene: TRBJ1-5
clone size: .
V gene: TRBV7-8
D gene: .

CDR3 protein: CASSLFIAIALAKNIQYF
CDR3 DNA: TGTGCCAGCAGCTTATTTATAGCGATAGCCCTAGCCAAAAACATTCAGTACTTC
J gene: TRBJ2-4
clone size: .
V gene: TRBV7-9
D gene: .

CDR3 protein: CASSYYRQGLSGWQDQPQHF
CDR3 DNA: TGTGCCAGCAGTTACTACCGACAGGGATTGAGCGGTTGGCAGGATCAGCCCCAGCATTTT
J gene: TRBJ1-5
clone size: .
V gene: TRBV6-6
D gene: TRBD1

CDR3 protein: CASSLNTEGIQYF
CDR3 DNA: TGTGCCAGCAGCTTAAACACAGAAGGCATTCAGTACTTC
J gene: TRBJ2-4
clone size: .
V gene: TRBV7-3
D gene: .

CDR3 protein: CASSYSLNSRNTEAFF
CDR3 DNA: TGTGCCAGCAGTTACTCATTAAATAGTCGGAACACTGAAGCTTTCTTT
J gene: TRBJ1-1
clone size: .
V gene: TRBV6-5
D gene: .

CDR3 protein: CASSLGRGIGGRYTEQFF
CDR3 DNA: TGTGCCAGCAGCTTAGGGCGGGGAATCGGGGGCCGTTATACTGAGCAGTTCTTC
J gene: TRBJ2-1
clone size: few
V gene: TRBV11-2
D gene: .